This T cell receptor beta chain was recorded in a study of response to subunit inactivated influenza vaccine. Notes on this clonotype: The antigen remains undetermined.

Study-level points and caveats: Authors suggested seasonal influenza vaccinations each recruit few new T cells.

Germline assignment: CDR1 LGHDT and CDR2 YNNKEL (reference sequence). J was trimmed by 4 bases and V by 5 bases; bases with no gene match: 5. The CDR3 covers 14 residues. Each CDR3 protein gets one entry after TCRdb re-called the RT-PCR reads with MiXCR. Of roughly 520,000 distinct CDR3 sequences in the sample, 25% were seen once. The clonotype was recovered from a man between 45 and 60 years old who received an inactivated influenza vaccine. Sequencing used CD4+ T cells sorted from PBMCs, obtained roughly 5 days after vaccination. The chain links TRBV3-1 to TRBJ1-1; 9 bases are shared with TRBD1. This CDR3 is CASSFGTGLTEAFF. The CDR3 coding sequence is TGTGCCAGCAGCTTCGGGACAGGGCTCACTGAAGCTTTCTTT. The complete variable domain, with remaining parts taken from reference TRBV3-1 and TRBJ1-1, reads DTAVSQTPKYLVTQMGNDKSIKCEQNLGHDTMYWYKQDSKKFLKIMFSYNNKELIINETVPNRFSPKSPDKAHLNLHINSLELGDSAVYFCASSFGTGLTEAFFGQGTRLTVV.